This is a list of T cell receptor beta chains from one sample in a study of T cells in Graves' hyperthyroidism and ophthalmopathy. Each CDR3 protein gets one entry after TCRdb re-called the multiplex PCR reads with MiXCR. This table holds about 700,000 distinct CDR3 sequences, about 14% found once. The sequenced sample was blood. The receptors here all came from a woman under 30 with Graves' hyperthyroidism. The conserved cysteine and the conserved F or W are not part of the CDR3 here.

v_gene	j_gene	CDR3aa
TRBV2	TRBJ1-1	ASRAGTGDTEAF
TRBV27	TRBJ2-1	ASSLLLAGYYNEQF
TRBV12-3/TRBV12-4	TRBJ2-3	ASSPGLAKDTQY
TRBV13	TRBJ2-7	ASSLLTSGSREQY
TRBV6-2/TRBV6-3	TRBJ1-1	ASSYAGTGVTEAF
TRBV7-2	TRBJ2-2	ASSSTGYSGELF
TRBV29-1	TRBJ2-5	SVARPRETQY
TRBV30	TRBJ2-1	AWSWDRGNEQF
TRBV20-1	TRBJ2-3	SANTGTDTQY
TRBV28	TRBJ1-1	ASSPSLGQGHTEAF
TRBV6-1	TRBJ1-1	ASSERYRGVRAF
TRBV3-1	TRBJ2-4	ASSGEAENIQY
TRBV5-5	TRBJ2-5	ASSQLTSGSETQY
TRBV4-1	TRBJ1-2	ASSQIGLGNYGYT
TRBV11-3	TRBJ2-2	ASSRTRNTGELF
TRBV9	TRBJ2-3	ASSVSREGPSTDTQY
TRBV10-3	TRBJ2-7	AISEGRPPNSYEQY
TRBV2	TRBJ2-1	ASSEVLAGNYNEQF
TRBV9	TRBJ1-1	ASSVVLDRATEAF
TRBV27	TRBJ1-1	ASSPKPGLLRANTEAF
TRBV29-1	TRBJ1-1	SVDGLSGNTEAF
TRBV19	TRBJ2-7	ASSPGLAESSYEQY
TRBV19	TRBJ1-4	ASSTVPSRMF
TRBV30	TRBJ1-3	AWSVPYSGNTIY
TRBV5-1	TRBJ1-1	ASSFSTGGIGEAF
TRBV27	TRBJ2-2	ATSPLLTGRKNGELF
TRBV15	TRBJ1-2	ATSSRQAPYGYT
TRBV12-3/TRBV12-4	TRBJ1-1	ASSPGADTMNTEAF
TRBV24-1	TRBJ2-1	ATRDYSNEQF
TRBV7-9	TRBJ1-2	ASGLENGYT
TRBV12-3/TRBV12-4	TRBJ2-7	ASRVLAGDYEQY
TRBV11-2	TRBJ2-5	ASSPTRTQGATQY
TRBV12-3/TRBV12-4	TRBJ1-6	ASRMTVPFNSPLH
TRBV28	TRBJ1-1	ASSLWDGLNTEAF
TRBV4-3	TRBJ1-6	ASSQDLQARSPLH
TRBV5-6	TRBJ1-2	ASSSPGDRSNYGYT
TRBV27	TRBJ2-7	AVEDEQY
TRBV24-1	TRBJ2-2	ATSDLLAGSGPDTGELF
TRBV30	TRBJ1-2	AWSVRLNDWGYT
TRBV7-3	TRBJ2-5	ASSQGLLKTQY
TRBV4-1	TRBJ2-1	ASSQWGQGHEQF
TRBV20-1	TRBJ2-1	SAKRQGKGEQF
TRBV30	TRBJ2-1	AWSVRGYEQF
TRBV5-6	TRBJ2-6	ASSLALGFSGANVLT
TRBV20-1	TRBJ2-3	SARTGGLAPDTQY
TRBV7-9	TRBJ2-1	ASSLIGAGVGNEQF
TRBV7-9	TRBJ2-1	ASSLSQDSYNEQF
TRBV20-1	TRBJ2-7	SARDGGGPGFGSYEQY
TRBV3-1	TRBJ2-7	ASRNTGEQY
TRBV18	TRBJ2-1	ASSPNSGRAGGNEQF
TRBV14	TRBJ2-7	ASSRSTDRYEQY